The T cell receptor beta chain under discussion was sequenced for a study of response to subunit inactivated influenza vaccine. Study results and limitations: Authors suggested few new T cells are recruited by each seasonal influenza vaccination.

Turning to this clonotype: The target antigen is unknown.

The CDR3 spans 15 residues. The ends lost 4 bases at V and 0 bases at J; junction bases unmatched: 5. Germline values: CDR1 GTSNPN, CDR2 SVGIG (reference sequence). TCRdb reanalysed the RT-PCR reads using MiXCR and keeps one entry per CDR3 protein. The table shows about 610,000 distinct CDR3 sequences, with around 13% occurring only once. The TCR comes from a man in his forties or fifties who received an inactivated influenza vaccine. The sequencing used PBMCs from blood, collected roughly 13 days after vaccination. This chain joins TRBV30 and TRBJ2-2; 7 bases match TRBD2. DNA for the CDR3: TGTGCCTGGATACTACGGGGGGCGAACACCGGGGAGCTGTTTTTT. This gives the protein CAWILRGANTGELFF.